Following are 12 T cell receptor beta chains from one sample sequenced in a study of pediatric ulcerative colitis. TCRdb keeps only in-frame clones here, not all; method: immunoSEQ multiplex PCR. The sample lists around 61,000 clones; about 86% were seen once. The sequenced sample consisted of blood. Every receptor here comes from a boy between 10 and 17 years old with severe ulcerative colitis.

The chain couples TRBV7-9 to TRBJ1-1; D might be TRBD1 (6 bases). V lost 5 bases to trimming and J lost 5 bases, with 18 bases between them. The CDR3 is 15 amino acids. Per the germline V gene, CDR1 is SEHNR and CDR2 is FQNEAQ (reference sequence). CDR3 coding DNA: TGTGCCAGCAGCCCCAAATGGACAGAAAGGACTGAAGCTTTCTTT. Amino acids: CASSPKWTERTEAFF.

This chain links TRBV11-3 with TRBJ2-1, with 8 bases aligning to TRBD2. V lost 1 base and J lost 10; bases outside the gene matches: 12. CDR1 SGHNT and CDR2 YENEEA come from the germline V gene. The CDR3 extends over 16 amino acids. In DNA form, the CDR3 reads TGTGCCAGCAGCTTAGCCGGGACTAGAGGGGGGGGAGAGCAGTTCTTC. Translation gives CASSLAGTRGGGEQFF.

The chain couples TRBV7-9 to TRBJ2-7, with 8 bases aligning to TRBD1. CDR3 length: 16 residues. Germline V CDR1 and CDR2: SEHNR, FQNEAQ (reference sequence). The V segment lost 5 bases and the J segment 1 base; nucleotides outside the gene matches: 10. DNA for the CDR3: TGTGCCAGCAGCGCCTTACAGGGGGACTTTTCCTACGAGCAGTACTTC. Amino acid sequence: CASSALQGDFSYEQYF.

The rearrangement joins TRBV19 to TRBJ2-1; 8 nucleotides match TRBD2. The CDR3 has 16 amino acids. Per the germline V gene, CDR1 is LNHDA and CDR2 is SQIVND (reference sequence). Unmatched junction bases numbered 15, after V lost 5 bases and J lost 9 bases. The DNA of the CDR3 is TGTGCCAGTAGTGCAGCTCCGGGACTAGATCTGGGTGAGCAGTTCTTC. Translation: CASSAAPGLDLGEQFF.

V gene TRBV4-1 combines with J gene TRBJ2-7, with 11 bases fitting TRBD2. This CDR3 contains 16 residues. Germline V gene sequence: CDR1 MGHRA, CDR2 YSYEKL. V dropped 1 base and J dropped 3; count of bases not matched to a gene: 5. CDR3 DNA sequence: TGCGCCAGCAGCCAAGTCACGCTAGCGGGAGGCTACGAGCAGTACTTC. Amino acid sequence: CASSQVTLAGGYEQYF.

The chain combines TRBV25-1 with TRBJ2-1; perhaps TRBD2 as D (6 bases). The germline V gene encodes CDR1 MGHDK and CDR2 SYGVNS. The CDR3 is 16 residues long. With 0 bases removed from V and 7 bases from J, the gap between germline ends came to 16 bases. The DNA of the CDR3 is TGTGCCAGCAGTGAATATGGCGGGAAGGCATTTAATGAGCAGTTCTTC. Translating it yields CASSEYGGKAFNEQFF.

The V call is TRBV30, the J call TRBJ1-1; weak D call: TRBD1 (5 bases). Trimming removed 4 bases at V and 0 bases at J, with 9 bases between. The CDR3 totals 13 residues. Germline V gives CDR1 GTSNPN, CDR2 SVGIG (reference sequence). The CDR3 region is CAWTGSMNTEAFF. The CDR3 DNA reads TGTGCCTGGACAGGGAGTATGAACACTGAAGCTTTCTTT.

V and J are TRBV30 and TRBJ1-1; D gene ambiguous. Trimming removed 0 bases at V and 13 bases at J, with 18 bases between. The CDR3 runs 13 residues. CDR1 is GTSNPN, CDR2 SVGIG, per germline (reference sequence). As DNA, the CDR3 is TGTGCCTGGAGTGTGAAAGGGCCTTACGTTGTTTTCTTT. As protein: CAWSVKGPYVVFF.

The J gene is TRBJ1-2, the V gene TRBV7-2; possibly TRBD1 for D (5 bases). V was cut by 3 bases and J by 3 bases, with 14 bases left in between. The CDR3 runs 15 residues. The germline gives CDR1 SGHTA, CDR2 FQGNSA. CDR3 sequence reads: CASSLYRGGDYGYTF. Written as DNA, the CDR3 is TGTGCCAGCAGCTTGTACCGGGGAGGGGACTATGGCTACACCTTC.

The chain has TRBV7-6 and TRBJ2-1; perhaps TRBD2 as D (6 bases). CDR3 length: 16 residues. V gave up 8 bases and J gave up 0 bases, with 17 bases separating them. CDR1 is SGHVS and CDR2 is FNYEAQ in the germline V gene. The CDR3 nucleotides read TGTGCCAGCCGGGACTCGCGGAGGAGCTCCTACAATGAGCAGTTCTTC. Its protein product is CASRDSRRSSYNEQFF.

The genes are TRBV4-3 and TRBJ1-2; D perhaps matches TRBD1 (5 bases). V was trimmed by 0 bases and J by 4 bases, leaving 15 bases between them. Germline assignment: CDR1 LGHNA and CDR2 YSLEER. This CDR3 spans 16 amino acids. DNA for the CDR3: TGCGCCAGCAGCCAAGACGCGGGGGGACTCTTCTATGGCTACACCTTC. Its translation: CASSQDAGGLFYGYTF.

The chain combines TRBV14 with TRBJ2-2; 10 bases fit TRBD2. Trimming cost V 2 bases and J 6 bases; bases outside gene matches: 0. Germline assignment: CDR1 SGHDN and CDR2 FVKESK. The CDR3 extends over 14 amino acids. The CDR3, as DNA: TGTGCCAGCAGCCAACTAGCGGGAGCCGGGGAGCTGTTTTTT. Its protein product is CASSQLAGAGELFF.